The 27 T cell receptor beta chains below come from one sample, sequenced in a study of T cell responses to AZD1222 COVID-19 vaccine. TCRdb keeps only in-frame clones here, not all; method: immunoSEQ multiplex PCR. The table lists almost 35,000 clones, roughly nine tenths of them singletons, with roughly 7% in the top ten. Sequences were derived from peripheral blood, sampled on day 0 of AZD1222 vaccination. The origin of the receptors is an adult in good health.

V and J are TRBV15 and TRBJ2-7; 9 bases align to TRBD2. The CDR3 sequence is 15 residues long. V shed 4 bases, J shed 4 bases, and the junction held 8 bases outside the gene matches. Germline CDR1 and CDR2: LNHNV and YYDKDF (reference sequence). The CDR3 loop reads CATSTPGAGGYEQYF. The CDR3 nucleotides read TGTGCCACCAGCACGCCCGGGGCGGGAGGGTACGAGCAGTACTTC.

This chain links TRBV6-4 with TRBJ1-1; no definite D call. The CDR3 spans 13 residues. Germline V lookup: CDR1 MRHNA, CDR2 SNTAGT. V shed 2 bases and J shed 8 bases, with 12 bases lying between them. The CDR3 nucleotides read TGTGCCAGCAGTGACCCCCCTAAGTGGGAAGCTTTCTTT. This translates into CASSDPPKWEAFF.

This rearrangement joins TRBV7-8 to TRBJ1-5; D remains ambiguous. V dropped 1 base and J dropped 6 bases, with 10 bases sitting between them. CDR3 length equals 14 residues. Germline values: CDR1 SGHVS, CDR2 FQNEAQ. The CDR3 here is CASSLGGVGQPQHF. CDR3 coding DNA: TGTGCCAGCAGCTTAGGAGGCGTTGGTCAGCCCCAGCATTTT.

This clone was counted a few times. The CDR3, as DNA: TGTGCCAGCAGTTTAGGGCTAGACTACGAGCAGTACTTC. Its translation: CASSLGLDYEQYF. The rearrangement uses TRBV12-3 or TRBV12-4 and TRBJ2-7; D is unresolved. Trimming removed 1 base at V and 3 bases at J, with 7 bases between. The CDR3 spans 13 residues.

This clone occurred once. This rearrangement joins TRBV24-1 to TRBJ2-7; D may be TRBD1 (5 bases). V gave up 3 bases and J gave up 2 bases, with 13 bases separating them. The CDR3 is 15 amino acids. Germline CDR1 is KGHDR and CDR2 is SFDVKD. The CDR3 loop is CATSDPSTDTYEQYF. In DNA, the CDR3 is TGTGCCACCAGTGATCCGTCGACAGATACCTACGAGCAGTACTTC.

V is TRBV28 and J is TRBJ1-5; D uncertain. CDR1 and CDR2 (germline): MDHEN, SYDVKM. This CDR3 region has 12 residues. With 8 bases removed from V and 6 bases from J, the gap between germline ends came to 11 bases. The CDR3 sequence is CASGEGCQPQHF. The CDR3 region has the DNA TGTGCCAGCGGGGAGGGATGTCAGCCCCAGCATTTT.

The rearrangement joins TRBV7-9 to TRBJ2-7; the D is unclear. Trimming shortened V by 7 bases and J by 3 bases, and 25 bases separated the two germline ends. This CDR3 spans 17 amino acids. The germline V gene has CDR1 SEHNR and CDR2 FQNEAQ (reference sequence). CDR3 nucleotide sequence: TGTGCCAGCACCCCTGCTTTGTCTGTAGATACATACTACGAGCAGTACTTC. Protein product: CASTPALSVDTYYEQYF. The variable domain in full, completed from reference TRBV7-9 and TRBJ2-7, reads DTGVSQNPRHKITKRGQNVTFRCDPISEHNRLYWYRQTLGQGPEFLTYFQNEAQLEKSRLLSDRFSAERPKGSFSTLEIQRTEQGDSAMYLCASTPALSVDTYYEQYFGPGTRLTVT.

The CDR3 DNA reads TGTGCCAGCAGTGAACCTCGGACAGCTAACTATGGCTACACCTTC. Its translation is CASSEPRTANYGYTF. This chain links TRBV6-1 with TRBJ1-2, with D tentatively TRBD1 (6 bases). Trimming pared 2 bases from V and 0 bases from J, leaving 10 bases between. In germline, CDR1 is MNHNS, CDR2 SASEGT. The CDR3 runs 15 residues.

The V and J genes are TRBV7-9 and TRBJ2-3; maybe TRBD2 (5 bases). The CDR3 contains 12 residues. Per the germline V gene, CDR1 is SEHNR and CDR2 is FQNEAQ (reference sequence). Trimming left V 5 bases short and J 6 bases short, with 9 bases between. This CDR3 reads CASSPRGDTQYF. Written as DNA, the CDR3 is TGTGCCAGCAGCCCTAGAGGGGATACGCAGTATTTT.

CDR3 loop: CASSAGMGDRVTDTQYF. CDR3 DNA sequence: TGTGCCAGCAGCGCCGGGATGGGGGACAGGGTCACAGATACGCAGTATTTT. The chain employs TRBV5-4 and TRBJ2-3; 9 bases agree with TRBD1. Germline assignment: CDR1 SGHNT and CDR2 YYREEE (reference sequence). The CDR3 is 17 amino acids. Trimming took 4 bases from V and 2 from J; bases not matched to a gene: 11.

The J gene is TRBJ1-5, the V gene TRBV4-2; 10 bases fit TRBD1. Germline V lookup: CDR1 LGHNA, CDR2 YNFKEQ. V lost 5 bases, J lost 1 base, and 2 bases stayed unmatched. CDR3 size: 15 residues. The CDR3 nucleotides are TGTGCCAGCAGCGGGGGACAGGGGAGCAATCAGCCCCAGCATTTT. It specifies CASSGGQGSNQPQHF.

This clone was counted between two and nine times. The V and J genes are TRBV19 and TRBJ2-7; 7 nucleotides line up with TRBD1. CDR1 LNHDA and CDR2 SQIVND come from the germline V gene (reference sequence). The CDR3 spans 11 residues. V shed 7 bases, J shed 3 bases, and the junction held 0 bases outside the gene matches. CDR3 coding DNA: TGTGCCAGTACAGGGGGCTACGAGCAGTACTTC. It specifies CASTGGYEQYF.

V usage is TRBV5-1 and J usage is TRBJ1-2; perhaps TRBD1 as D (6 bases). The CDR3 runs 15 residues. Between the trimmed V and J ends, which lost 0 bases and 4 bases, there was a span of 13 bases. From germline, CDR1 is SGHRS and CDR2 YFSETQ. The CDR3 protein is CASSLEGEVGYGYTF. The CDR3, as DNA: TGCGCCAGCAGCTTGGAGGGGGAGGTAGGCTATGGCTACACCTTC.

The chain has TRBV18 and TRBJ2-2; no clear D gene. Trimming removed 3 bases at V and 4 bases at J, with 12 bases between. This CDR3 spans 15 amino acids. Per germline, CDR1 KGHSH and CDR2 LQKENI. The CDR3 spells CASSPPGRSTGELFF. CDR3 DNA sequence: TGTGCCAGCTCACCCCCCGGCCGTAGCACCGGGGAGCTGTTTTTT.

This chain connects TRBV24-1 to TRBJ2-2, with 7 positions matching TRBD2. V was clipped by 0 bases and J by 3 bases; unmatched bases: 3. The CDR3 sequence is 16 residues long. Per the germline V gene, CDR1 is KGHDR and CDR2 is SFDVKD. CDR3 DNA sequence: TGTGCCACCAGTGATTTGGCGGGAGCGGACACCGGGGAGCTGTTTTTT. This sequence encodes CATSDLAGADTGELFF.

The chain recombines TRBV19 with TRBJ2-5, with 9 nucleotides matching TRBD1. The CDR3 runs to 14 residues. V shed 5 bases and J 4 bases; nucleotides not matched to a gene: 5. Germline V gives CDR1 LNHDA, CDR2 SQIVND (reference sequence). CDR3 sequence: CASSRQGGRETQYF. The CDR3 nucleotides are TGTGCCAGTAGTCGACAGGGGGGGAGAGAGACCCAGTACTTC. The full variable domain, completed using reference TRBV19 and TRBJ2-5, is DGGITQSPKYLFRKEGQNVTLSCEQNLNHDAMYWYRQDPGQGLRLIYYSQIVNDFQKGDIAEGYSVSREKKESFPLTVTSAQKNPTAFYLCASSRQGGRETQYFGPGTRLLVL.

The CDR3 sequence is CASSPSGAGGPYQETQYF. The CDR3 DNA sequence: TGTGCCAGCAGCCCAAGCGGGGCGGGGGGCCCGTACCAAGAGACCCAGTACTTC. J is TRBJ2-5 and V is TRBV3-1 (or the pseudogene TRBV3-2); 8 bases match TRBD2. J gave up 0 bases and V 4 bases, and 13 bases lay outside the gene matches. Germline V gene data show CDR1 as LGHDT and CDR2 as YNNKEL (reference sequence). CDR3 size: 18 residues.

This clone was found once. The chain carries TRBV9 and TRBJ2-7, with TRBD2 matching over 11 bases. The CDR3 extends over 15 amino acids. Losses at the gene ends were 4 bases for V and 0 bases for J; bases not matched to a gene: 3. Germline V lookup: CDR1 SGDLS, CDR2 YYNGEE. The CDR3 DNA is TGTGCCAGCAGCCCGGGACTAGCGGCCTCCTACGAGCAGTACTTC. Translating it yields CASSPGLAASYEQYF.

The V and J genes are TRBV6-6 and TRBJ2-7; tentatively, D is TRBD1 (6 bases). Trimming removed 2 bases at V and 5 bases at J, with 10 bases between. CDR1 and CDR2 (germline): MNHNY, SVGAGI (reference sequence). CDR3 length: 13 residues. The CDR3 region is CASSYNPGDEQYF. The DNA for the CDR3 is TGTGCCAGCAGTTACAACCCAGGGGACGAGCAGTACTTC.

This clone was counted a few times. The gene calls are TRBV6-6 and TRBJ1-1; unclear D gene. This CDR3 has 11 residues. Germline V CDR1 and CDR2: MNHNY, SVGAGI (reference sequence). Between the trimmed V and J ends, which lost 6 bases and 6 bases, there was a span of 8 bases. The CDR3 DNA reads TGTGCCAGCAGGGCTAGATCTGAAGCTTTCTTT. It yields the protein CASRARSEAFF.

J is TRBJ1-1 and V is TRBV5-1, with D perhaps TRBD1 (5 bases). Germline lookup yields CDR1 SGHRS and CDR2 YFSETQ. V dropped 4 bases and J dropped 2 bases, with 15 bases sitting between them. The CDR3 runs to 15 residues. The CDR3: CASSTTGGDNTEAFF. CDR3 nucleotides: TGCGCCAGCAGCACTACGGGAGGGGATAACACTGAAGCTTTCTTT.

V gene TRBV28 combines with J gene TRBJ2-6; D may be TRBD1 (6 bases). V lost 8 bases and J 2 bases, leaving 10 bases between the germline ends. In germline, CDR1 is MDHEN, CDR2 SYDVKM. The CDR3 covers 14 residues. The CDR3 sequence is CASGTGPGANVLTF. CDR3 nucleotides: TGTGCCAGCGGTACAGGGCCTGGGGCCAACGTCCTGACTTTC.

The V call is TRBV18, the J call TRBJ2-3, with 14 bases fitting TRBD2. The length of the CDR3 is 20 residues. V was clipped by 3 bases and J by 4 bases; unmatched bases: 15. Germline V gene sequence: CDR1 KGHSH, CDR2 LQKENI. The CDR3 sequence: CASSPGSPGLAGAGADTQYF. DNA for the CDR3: TGTGCCAGCTCACCTGGGTCGCCGGGACTAGCGGGAGCTGGCGCAGATACGCAGTATTTT.

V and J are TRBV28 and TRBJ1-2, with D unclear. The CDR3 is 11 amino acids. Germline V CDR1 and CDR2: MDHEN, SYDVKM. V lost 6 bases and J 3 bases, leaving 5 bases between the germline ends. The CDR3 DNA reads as TGTGCCAGCAGCTACCACTATGGCTACACCTTC. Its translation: CASSYHYGYTF.

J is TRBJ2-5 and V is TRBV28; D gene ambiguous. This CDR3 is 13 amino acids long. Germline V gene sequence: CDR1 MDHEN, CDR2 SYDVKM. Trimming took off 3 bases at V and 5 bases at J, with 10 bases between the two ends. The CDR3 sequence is CASSLSRRETQYF. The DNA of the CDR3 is TGTGCCAGCAGTTTGTCCAGAAGGGAGACCCAGTACTTC. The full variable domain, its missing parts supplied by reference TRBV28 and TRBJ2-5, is DVKVTQSSRYLVKRTGEKVFLECVQDMDHENMFWYRQDPGLGLRLIYFSYDVKMKEKGDIPEGYSVSREKKERFSLILESASTNQTSMYLCASSLSRRETQYFGPGTRLLVL.

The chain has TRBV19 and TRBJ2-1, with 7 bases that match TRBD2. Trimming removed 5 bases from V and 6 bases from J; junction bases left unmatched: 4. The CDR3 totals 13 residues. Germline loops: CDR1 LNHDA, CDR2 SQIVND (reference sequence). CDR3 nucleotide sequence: TGTGCCAGTAGTCAAGCGGGGCCCAATGAGCAGTTCTTC. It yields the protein CASSQAGPNEQFF.

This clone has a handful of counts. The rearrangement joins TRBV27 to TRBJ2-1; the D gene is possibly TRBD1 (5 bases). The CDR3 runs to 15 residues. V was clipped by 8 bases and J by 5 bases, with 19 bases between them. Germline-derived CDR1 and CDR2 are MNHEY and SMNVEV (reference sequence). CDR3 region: CASGGRAGRDNEQFF. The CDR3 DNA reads TGTGCCAGCGGCGGACGGGCAGGCAGGGACAATGAGCAGTTCTTC.